This T cell receptor (beta chain) was captured by sequencing in a study of blood T cells in healthy people across ages. Study outcomes and limitations: Long-lived donors exceeded aged donors in naive CD4+ cells and diversity.

Notes on this clonotype: Its specificity is unknown.

Collection of 9.5 to 10 milliliters of peripheral blood was performed for each donor. Through a sample-barcoded 5' primer and a J-beta primer mix, a second PCR was run for roughly 6 to 11 cycles. There were at least 3 million CDR3-containing paired-end reads obtained from each sample. A single record per CDR3 protein comes from TCRdb applying MiXCR to the 5' RACE reads. The sample carries about 1.8 million distinct CDR3 sequences, around half recorded once. The ends were cut back, 4 bases at V and 3 bases at J, with 12 bases in the middle. The CDR3 has 14 amino acids. Germline lookup yields CDR1 LGHNA and CDR2 YNFKEQ.

The chain combines TRBV4-2 with TRBJ1-2; the D is unclear. The specimen sequenced was blood. The clonotype originates from a woman aged 40 to 49 in good health. CDR3 coding DNA: TGTGCCAGCAGCCCCATGGCCCAGGACTATGGCTACACCTTC. Protein sequence: CASSPMAQDYGYTF.